In its sample, the clone carrying this TCR beta chain is medium-sized. The antigen is undetermined. CDR1 is ENHRY, CDR2 SYGVKD, per germline. The CDR3 is 15 amino acids. The V end lost 0 bases, the J end lost 4 bases, and 12 bases lay between the germline ends. The sample is drawn from a study of vaccination effects on CD4 cells after COVID-19. Culture lasted about ten days before CD4+ T cell isolation. SARS-CoV-2 infection was confirmed by PCR in the person between March and December 2020. The participants, recipients of two vaccine doses, got either BNT162b2 or mRNA-1273. At days 3 and 7, half of the medium was exchanged for IL-2 medium. TCRdb's copy holds only in-frame clones and misses some; the assay was immunoSEQ multiplex PCR. The profile shows fewer than 55,000 clones, less than 85% of them singletons.

The sample in question was CD4+ T cells from PBMCs cultured without peptide, obtained after COVID-19 vaccination. The sequence came from a human donor who had a prior SARS-CoV-2 infection. The chain links TRBV10-3 to TRBJ1-1; a possible D gene is TRBD1 (5 bases). The DNA for the CDR3 is TGTGCCATCAGTGAGTCGCGGGGGGGTAGCACTGAAGCTTTCTTT. Protein sequence: CAISESRGGSTEAFF.